This is a list of T cell receptor beta chains from one sample in a study of Graves' ophthalmopathy and Graves' hyperthyroidism. MiXCR was run by TCRdb on the multiplex PCR reads, yielding one entry per CDR3 protein. The sample consists of more than 1,000,000 distinct CDR3 sequences, 35% to 45% of them appearing once. Source material: peripheral blood or thyroid tissue (not recorded which). These receptors all come from an adult man with Graves' hyperthyroidism. Both conserved end residues are part of each CDR3. A D gene is named only where the DNA matches it firmly. Clone size is shown for a subset of rows, as once, few, many or a class of expanded clone.

CDR3 protein: CASGMWGKTYEQYF
CDR3 DNA: TGTGCCAGCGGTATGTGGGGCAAGACCTACGAGCAGTACTTC
D gene: NA
J gene: TRBJ2-7
V gene: TRBV5-4
clone size: many
CDR3 length: 14

CDR3 protein: CASSLVSGDDRYF
CDR3 DNA: TGTGCCAGCAGCTTGGTTAGCGGGGACGACAGGTACTTC
D gene: TRBD2
J gene: TRBJ2-7
V gene: TRBV5-5
clone size: NA
CDR3 length: 13

CDR3 protein: CASTSLRGGFTGELFF
CDR3 DNA: TGTGCCAGCACCTCGCTGCGGGGGGGCTTTACCGGGGAGCTGTTTTTT
D gene: TRBD2
J gene: TRBJ2-2
V gene: TRBV2
clone size: many
CDR3 length: 16

CDR3 protein: CASSLRMEKLFF
CDR3 DNA: TGTGCCAGCAGTTTGAGGATGGAAAAACTGTTTTTT
D gene: NA
J gene: TRBJ1-4
V gene: TRBV12-3/TRBV12-4
clone size: NA
CDR3 length: 12

CDR3 protein: CASSYFNTANSPLHF
CDR3 DNA: TGTGCCAGCAGTTACTTCAATACCGCGAATTCACCCCTCCACTTT
D gene: NA
J gene: TRBJ1-6
V gene: TRBV7-9
clone size: NA
CDR3 length: 15

CDR3 protein: CASSREDPYGYTF
CDR3 DNA: TGTGCCAGCAGTCGTGAGGACCCCTATGGCTACACCTTC
D gene: NA
J gene: TRBJ1-2
V gene: TRBV6-2/TRBV6-3
clone size: NA
CDR3 length: 13

CDR3 protein: CASSVFPGQGNEKLFF
CDR3 DNA: TGTGCCAGCAGCGTATTTCCGGGACAGGGGAATGAAAAACTGTTTTTT
D gene: TRBD1
J gene: TRBJ1-4
V gene: TRBV9
clone size: few
CDR3 length: 16

CDR3 protein: CASSHRDKNTEAFF
CDR3 DNA: TGTGCCAGCAGCCACCGGGACAAGAACACTGAAGCTTTCTTT
D gene: NA
J gene: TRBJ1-1
V gene: TRBV7-6
clone size: many
CDR3 length: 14

CDR3 protein: CASSPLATEYNSPLHF
CDR3 DNA: TGTGCCAGCAGCCCATTAGCGACAGAATATAATTCACCCCTCCACTTT
D gene: NA
J gene: TRBJ1-6
V gene: TRBV3-1
clone size: few
CDR3 length: 16

CDR3 protein: CASSPPTGLYGYTF
CDR3 DNA: TGTGCCAGCAGTCCCCCGACAGGGCTCTATGGCTACACCTTC
D gene: TRBD1
J gene: TRBJ1-2
V gene: TRBV12-3/TRBV12-4
clone size: NA
CDR3 length: 14

CDR3 protein: CASSFPGQYSNQPQHF
CDR3 DNA: TGTGCCAGCAGTTTCCCGGGACAGTATAGCAATCAGCCCCAGCATTTT
D gene: TRBD1
J gene: TRBJ1-5
V gene: TRBV6-2/TRBV6-3
clone size: NA
CDR3 length: 16

CDR3 protein: CASSLRQGIREQYF
CDR3 DNA: TGCGCCAGCAGCTTAAGACAGGGGATCCGCGAGCAGTACTTC
D gene: TRBD1
J gene: TRBJ2-7
V gene: TRBV5-1
clone size: NA
CDR3 length: 14

CDR3 protein: CASSVKPRSQVGTEAFF
CDR3 DNA: TGTGCCAGCAGTGTAAAACCAAGGTCTCAAGTGGGCACTGAAGCTTTCTTT
D gene: NA
J gene: TRBJ1-1
V gene: TRBV27
clone size: NA
CDR3 length: 17

CDR3 protein: CAIRRAQNSYEQYF
CDR3 DNA: TGTGCCATCAGACGGGCGCAGAACTCCTACGAGCAGTACTTC
D gene: NA
J gene: TRBJ2-7
V gene: TRBV10-1
clone size: NA
CDR3 length: 14

CDR3 protein: CAISVGHQAGETQYF
CDR3 DNA: TGTGCCATCAGTGTTGGACACCAAGCGGGTGAGACCCAGTACTTC
D gene: NA
J gene: TRBJ2-5
V gene: TRBV12-3/TRBV12-4
clone size: NA
CDR3 length: 15

CDR3 protein: CAWSTPVRGNQPQHF
CDR3 DNA: TGTGCCTGGAGTACACCCGTAAGAGGCAATCAGCCCCAGCATTTT
D gene: NA
J gene: TRBJ1-5
V gene: TRBV30
clone size: NA
CDR3 length: 15

CDR3 protein: CAWSVGQGGSPLHF
CDR3 DNA: TGTGCCTGGAGTGTCGGTCAGGGTGGATCACCCCTCCACTTT
D gene: NA
J gene: TRBJ1-6
V gene: TRBV15
clone size: NA
CDR3 length: 14

CDR3 protein: CSLEAGGGSGYTF
CDR3 DNA: TGCAGCTTGGAGGCAGGGGGCGGTTCAGGCTACACCTTC
D gene: TRBD1
J gene: TRBJ1-2
V gene: TRBV29-1
clone size: NA
CDR3 length: 13

CDR3 protein: CASSQGQGDYEQYF
CDR3 DNA: TGCGCCAGCAGCCAAGGACAGGGTGACTACGAGCAGTACTTC
D gene: TRBD1
J gene: TRBJ2-7
V gene: TRBV4-3
clone size: many
CDR3 length: 14

CDR3 protein: CASSLRDRGGGYTF
CDR3 DNA: TGCGCCAGCAGCTTGCGGGACAGGGGAGGTGGCTACACCTTC
D gene: TRBD1
J gene: TRBJ1-2
V gene: TRBV5-1
clone size: many
CDR3 length: 14

CDR3 protein: CASTKLDRTTGELFF
CDR3 DNA: TGTGCCAGCACCAAACTGGACAGGACCACCGGGGAGCTGTTTTTT
D gene: TRBD1
J gene: TRBJ2-2
V gene: TRBV6-5
clone size: few
CDR3 length: 15

CDR3 protein: CASSPGQIVYEQYF
CDR3 DNA: TGTGCCAGCAGCCCGGGACAAATCGTATACGAGCAGTACTTC
D gene: NA
J gene: TRBJ2-7
V gene: TRBV7-3
clone size: NA
CDR3 length: 14

CDR3 protein: CASSEYKPTGELFF
CDR3 DNA: TGTGCCAGCAGTGAATATAAGCCGACCGGGGAGCTGTTTTTT
D gene: NA
J gene: TRBJ2-2
V gene: TRBV25-1
clone size: few
CDR3 length: 14

CDR3 protein: CSPRTSGYEQYF
CDR3 DNA: TGCAGCCCTAGGACTAGCGGCTACGAGCAGTACTTC
D gene: TRBD2
J gene: TRBJ2-7
V gene: TRBV29-1
clone size: NA
CDR3 length: 12

CDR3 protein: CSAKTPSSYEQYF
CDR3 DNA: TGCAGTGCTAAGACACCTAGCTCCTACGAGCAGTACTTC
D gene: NA
J gene: TRBJ2-7
V gene: TRBV20-1
clone size: many
CDR3 length: 13

CDR3 protein: CASSYSTVETQYF
CDR3 DNA: TGTGCCAGCAGTTACAGTACAGTAGAGACCCAGTACTTC
D gene: NA
J gene: TRBJ2-5
V gene: TRBV6-5
clone size: many
CDR3 length: 13

CDR3 protein: CASLGMRRGETQYF
CDR3 DNA: TGTGCCAGCCTTGGGATGAGGCGGGGAGAGACCCAGTACTTC
D gene: NA
J gene: TRBJ2-5
V gene: TRBV6-2/TRBV6-3
clone size: few
CDR3 length: 14

CDR3 protein: CSALGPNEKLFF
CDR3 DNA: TGCAGTGCTCTCGGACCTAATGAAAAACTGTTTTTT
D gene: NA
J gene: TRBJ1-4
V gene: TRBV20-1
clone size: many
CDR3 length: 12

CDR3 protein: CASSMLAGEETQYF
CDR3 DNA: TGTGCCAGTAGTATGCTAGCGGGGGAAGAGACCCAGTACTTC
D gene: TRBD2
J gene: TRBJ2-5
V gene: TRBV19
clone size: few
CDR3 length: 14

CDR3 protein: CSVGPSYTF
CDR3 DNA: TGCAGCGTAGGGCCCAGCTACACCTTC
D gene: NA
J gene: TRBJ1-2
V gene: TRBV29-1
clone size: NA
CDR3 length: 9

CDR3 protein: CASKSSNSNSPLHF
CDR3 DNA: TGTGCCAGCAAATCCAGCAACTCTAATTCACCCCTCCACTTT
D gene: NA
J gene: TRBJ1-6
V gene: TRBV27
clone size: few
CDR3 length: 14

CDR3 protein: CATSRDWGSEAFF
CDR3 DNA: TGTGCCACCAGCAGAGATTGGGGCTCTGAAGCTTTCTTT
D gene: NA
J gene: TRBJ1-1
V gene: TRBV15
clone size: many
CDR3 length: 13

CDR3 protein: CSARDRVQETQYF
CDR3 DNA: TGCAGTGCTAGAGACAGGGTCCAAGAGACCCAGTACTTC
D gene: NA
J gene: TRBJ2-5
V gene: TRBV20-1
clone size: many
CDR3 length: 13

CDR3 protein: CASSWADPNTEAFF
CDR3 DNA: TGTGCCAGCAGCTGGGCAGATCCTAACACTGAAGCTTTCTTT
D gene: NA
J gene: TRBJ1-1
V gene: TRBV11-3
clone size: NA
CDR3 length: 14

CDR3 protein: CTSMGGGPQTQYF
CDR3 DNA: TGTACCAGCATGGGGGGAGGGCCGCAGACCCAGTACTTC
D gene: TRBD2
J gene: TRBJ2-5
V gene: TRBV7-8
clone size: NA
CDR3 length: 13

CDR3 protein: CASSGLGGDGNEQFF
CDR3 DNA: TGTGCCAGCAGTGGCCTGGGGGGAGATGGCAATGAGCAGTTCTTC
D gene: NA
J gene: TRBJ2-1
V gene: TRBV25-1
clone size: NA
CDR3 length: 15